The source of this T cell receptor beta chain is a study of T cells in Graves' hyperthyroidism and ophthalmopathy. Researchers took RNA transcripts and amplified the TCR beta CDR3 regions from them. The TCR CDR3 first-round RT-PCR relied on the HTBI primer set. TCRdb re-called the multiplex PCR reads through MiXCR, storing one row per CDR3 protein. The sample yields 620,000 or so distinct CDR3 sequences, roughly 15% seen once. The V end was cut by 6 bases, the J end by 4 bases, with 9 bases between. There are 13 residues in the CDR3. Germline CDR1 reads SEHNR; CDR2 reads FQNEAQ (reference sequence). Sample: blood. The gene calls are TRBV7-9 and TRBJ2-2; D not resolved. The receptor was derived from a woman in her fifties or sixties with Graves' ophthalmopathy. Written as DNA, the CDR3 is TGTGCCAGCAGATCTATTCTCACCGGGGAGCTGTTTTTT. Translation: CASRSILTGELFF.